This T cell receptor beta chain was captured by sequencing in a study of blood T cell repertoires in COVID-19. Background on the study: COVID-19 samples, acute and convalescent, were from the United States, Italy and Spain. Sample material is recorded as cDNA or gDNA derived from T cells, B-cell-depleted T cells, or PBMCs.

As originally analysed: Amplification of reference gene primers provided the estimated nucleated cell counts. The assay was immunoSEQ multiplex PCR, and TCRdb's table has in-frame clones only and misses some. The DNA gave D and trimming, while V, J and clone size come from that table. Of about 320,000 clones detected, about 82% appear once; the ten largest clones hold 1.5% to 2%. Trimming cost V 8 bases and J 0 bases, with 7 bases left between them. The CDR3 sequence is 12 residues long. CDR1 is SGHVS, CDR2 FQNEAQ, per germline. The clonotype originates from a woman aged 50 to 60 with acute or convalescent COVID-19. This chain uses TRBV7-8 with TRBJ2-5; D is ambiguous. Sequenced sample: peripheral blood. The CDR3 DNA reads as TGTGCCAGCGAGTCGTACCAAGAGACCCAGTACTTC. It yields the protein CASESYQETQYF.